This TCR beta chain was found in a study of T-cell reconstitution after alpha-beta-depleted transplantation in children. Study-wide points: The study reportedly traced alpha-beta T cells about two months after transplant to several hundred expanded graft clones.

This clonotype has ten or more counts. Its antigen is not identified. TCRbeta library preparation incorporated unique molecular identifiers. TCRdb redid the calling of the PCR reads with MiXCR, one entry per CDR3 protein. Altogether more than 400,000 distinct CDR3 sequences are present, 43% being singletons, with the ten largest covering under 30%. The CDR3 consists of 17 residues. Germline lookup yields CDR1 DFQATT and CDR2 SNEGSKA (reference sequence). The V end was cut by 0 bases, the J end by 0 bases, with 15 bases between. Sequencing was performed on PBMCs, taken before TCRalphabeta/CD19-depleted stem cell transplant. The chain has TRBV20-1 and TRBJ2-1, with D perhaps matching TRBD2 (5 bases). The TCR was taken from a girl aged 2-9 years with aplastic anemia, due to receive a stem cell transplant. The CDR3 sequence is CSARDSWAGSSYNEQFF. The DNA of the CDR3 is TGCAGTGCTAGAGATTCGTGGGCTGGGAGCTCCTACAATGAGCAGTTCTTC.